What follows are 12 T cell receptor beta chains derived from one specimen sequenced in a study of blood T cell repertoires in COVID-19. Produced via immunoSEQ multiplex PCR; TCRdb's table is partial and in-frame only. This table has about 200,000 clones, almost 85% appearing once. The material sequenced was peripheral blood. These receptors were obtained from a human donor with acute or convalescent COVID-19. The donor label of this sample is uncertain.

The rearrangement links TRBV6-5 to TRBJ1-5, with D perhaps TRBD1 (6 bases). The CDR3 is 13 amino acids. Germline V lookup: CDR1 MNHEY, CDR2 SVGAGI. The V end lost 6 bases, the J end lost 8 bases, and 14 bases lay between the germline ends. DNA of the CDR3: TGTGCCAGCAGCATCGACAGGTCTGAGCCCCAGCATTTT. Translated, it gives CASSIDRSEPQHF.

The CDR3: CASSASGTINEQFF. DNA for the CDR3: TGTGCCAGCAGCGCATCCGGGACTATCAATGAGCAGTTCTTC. The chain links TRBV3-1 (or the pseudogene TRBV3-2) to TRBJ2-1; the match to TRBD2 covers 7 bases. V shed 5 bases and J 6 bases; nucleotides not matched to a gene: 7. CDR3 length: 14 amino acids. Germline CDR1 is LGHDT and CDR2 is YNNKEL (reference sequence).

CDR3 coding DNA: TGCAGTGCGATTCGACTAGCCACGCAGTATTTT. It translates to CSAIRLATQYF. The V call is TRBV20-1, the J call TRBJ2-3; TRBD2 agrees at 7 bases. Germline V gene lookup returns CDR1 DFQATT and CDR2 SNEGSKA (reference sequence). Germline trimming cut 6 bases from V and 9 bases from J; bases unmatched to any gene: 6. This CDR3 has 11 residues.

This rearrangement joins TRBV3-1 (or the pseudogene TRBV3-2) to TRBJ2-5; tentatively, D is TRBD1 (6 bases). This CDR3 has 15 residues. Germline V gene lookup returns CDR1 LGHDT and CDR2 YNNKEL (reference sequence). Trimming took 0 bases from V and 5 from J, leaving 13 bases between them. The CDR3 nucleotides are TGTGCCAGCAGCCAAGACTTCAGGGGCGGGGAGACCCAGTACTTC. Translation gives CASSQDFRGGETQYF.

This rearrangement joins TRBV2 to TRBJ1-1; D is possibly TRBD1 (6 bases). Germline V gene data show CDR1 as SNHLY and CDR2 as FYNNEI. Deletions cut 3 bases from V and 1 base from J, with 12 bases between. The CDR3 is 15 residues long. The CDR3 region is CASSDQGQSNTEAFF. The DNA for the CDR3 is TGTGCCAGCAGTGATCAAGGACAGTCGAACACTGAAGCTTTCTTT.

The V and J genes are TRBV28 and TRBJ2-1; 12 positions match TRBD2. Germline V CDR1 and CDR2: MDHEN, SYDVKM. There are 17 residues in the CDR3. V was clipped by 5 bases and J by 5 bases; unmatched bases: 10. CDR3 coding DNA: TGTGCCAGCAGTCCTCCCCGACTAGCGGGGGCTAACAATGAGCAGTTCTTC. Protein: CASSPPRLAGANNEQFF.

The chain employs TRBV5-1 and TRBJ1-2; TRBD1 aligns across 7 bases. The CDR3 is 14 amino acids. The V gene's germline CDR1 is SGHRS and CDR2 YFSETQ. Trimming removed 6 bases from V and 2 bases from J; junction bases left unmatched: 7. Written as DNA, the CDR3 is TGCGCCAGCAACCCAGGGACAGTGAACTATGGCTACACCTTC. Translation: CASNPGTVNYGYTF.

This clone was observed a few times. V gene TRBV9 combines with J gene TRBJ1-1; possible D gene TRBD1, 5 bases. V lost 0 bases and J lost 2, with 11 bases in between. The CDR3 consists of 15 residues. Germline V lookup: CDR1 SGDLS, CDR2 YYNGEE. In nucleotides, the CDR3 is TGTGCCAGCAGCGTAGCGTCCGACAGAAACACTGAAGCTTTCTTT. Protein product: CASSVASDRNTEAFF.

This clone was picked up a small number of times. The chain links TRBV30 to TRBJ2-7; 8 bases agree with TRBD2. This CDR3 has 14 residues. V lost 2 bases and J lost 6; bases outside the gene matches: 9. CDR1 and CDR2 (germline): GTSNPN, SVGIG (reference sequence). CDR3 amino acids: CAWSTGGPRVEQYF. Here the CDR3 DNA reads TGTGCCTGGAGTACGGGAGGGCCTCGGGTCGAGCAGTACTTC.

This clone was recorded once. Written as DNA, the CDR3 is TGTGCCTGGAGTCCGAGGACAGGGGGAGGACAGCCCCAGCATTTT. It translates to CAWSPRTGGGQPQHF. This chain links TRBV30 with TRBJ1-5; the match to TRBD1 covers 10 bases. Germline-derived CDR1 and CDR2 are GTSNPN and SVGIG (reference sequence). The CDR3 is 15 amino acids. V gave up 2 bases and J gave up 7 bases; unmatched junction bases: 8.

CDR3: CASSQDLSGRAHYF. The CDR3 DNA follows: TGTGCCAGCAGCCAAGATCTCAGCGGGAGGGCCCACTACTTC. J is TRBJ2-7 and V is TRBV3-1 (or the pseudogene TRBV3-2), with 10 nucleotides matching TRBD2. The CDR3 is 14 amino acids. CDR1 LGHDT and CDR2 YNNKEL come from the germline V gene (reference sequence). After removal of 0 bases from V and 13 bases from J, the junction contained 9 bases not matched to a gene.

V gene TRBV24-1 combines with J gene TRBJ2-1; 8 bases map to TRBD2. The CDR3 sequence is 16 residues long. J gave up 5 bases and V 3 bases, and 8 bases lay outside the gene matches. Germline CDR1 reads KGHDR; CDR2 reads SFDVKD. The CDR3 DNA sequence: TGTGCCACCAGTGATCGTCGTCTAGCGGGTCACAATGAGCAGTTCTTC. As protein: CATSDRRLAGHNEQFF.